Listed here are 9 T cell receptor beta chains from one sample, sequenced in a study of T cell responses to AZD1222 COVID-19 vaccine. Using immunoSEQ multiplex PCR, the repertoire was profiled, and TCRdb retains in-frame clones only, with some absent. The sample shows under 110,000 clones, 70% to 90% of them seen only once. The specimen was peripheral blood, collected on day 0 of AZD1222 vaccination. The receptors were gathered from an adult in good health.

This clone was seen once. One end of the junction fails to match germline, which may point to a read error. The chain combines TRBV10-3 with TRBJ2-5, with D possibly TRBD1 on 6 matching bases. Germline CDR1 and CDR2: ENHRY and SYGVKD. The CDR3 contains 13 residues. CDR3 sequence: CAISQSGEETQYF. The DNA for the CDR3 is TGTGCCATCAGTCAGTCAGGGGAAGAGACCCAGTACTTC.

The chain joins TRBV12-3 or TRBV12-4 to TRBJ1-1, with D possibly matching TRBD1 (5 bases). Trimming left V 10 bases short and J 0 bases short, with 12 bases between. This CDR3 region has 13 residues. CDR3 nucleotides: TGTGCCAACGCGATGGGGGTGAACACTGAAGCTTTCTTT. The encoded protein is CANAMGVNTEAFF.

The V and J genes are TRBV27 and TRBJ2-1; no clear D gene. The CDR3 is made up of 15 amino acids. Trimming removed 3 bases from V and 0 bases from J, with 9 bases in between. Germline V CDR1 and CDR2: MNHEY, SMNVEV (reference sequence). This CDR3 reads CASSFGLSSYNEQFF. The CDR3 nucleotides read TGTGCCAGCAGTTTCGGCTTAAGCTCCTACAATGAGCAGTTCTTC.

CDR3 in amino acids: CASSLNAYRGNTEAFF. The DNA for the CDR3 is TGTGCCAGCAGCTTGAATGCTTACCGGGGAAACACTGAAGCTTTCTTT. The V gene is TRBV5-4, the J gene TRBJ1-1; D uncertain. Germline V gives CDR1 SGHNT, CDR2 YYREEE (reference sequence). V lost 1 base and J 2 bases, leaving 15 bases between the germline ends. The CDR3 totals 16 residues. Filled out from reference TRBV5-4 and TRBJ1-1, the complete variable domain reads ETGVTQSPTHLIKTRGQQVTLRCSSQSGHNTVSWYQQALGQGPQFIFQYYREEENGRGNFPPRFSGLQFPNYSSELNVNALELDDSALYLCASSLNAYRGNTEAFFGQGTRLTVV.

Details on this clone: The sample has other DNA sequences that encode this CDR3 too. This chain connects TRBV27 to TRBJ1-1; 7 positions match TRBD1. V was pared by 4 bases and J by 3 bases, with 8 bases of the junction left unmatched. The CDR3 contains 15 residues. Germline values: CDR1 MNHEY, CDR2 SMNVEV (reference sequence). CDR3 bases: TGTGCCAGCAGTTCGCGGACAGGTAGGGACACTGAAGCTTTCTTT. It is translated as CASSSRTGRDTEAFF.

This chain joins TRBV25-1 and TRBJ2-2, with 11 bases that match TRBD1. The CDR3 consists of 16 residues. Unmatched junction bases numbered 6, after V lost 4 bases and J lost 5 bases. Germline CDR1 reads MGHDK; CDR2 reads SYGVNS. The DNA of the CDR3 is TGTGCCAGCAGTGGAGGGGGACAGGGGGAAACCGGGGAGCTGTTTTTT. It codes for CASSGGGQGETGELFF.

This chain joins TRBV28 and TRBJ1-1; D not certain. V shed 3 bases and J shed 1 base, with 9 bases lying between them. CDR3 length: 14 residues. Germline V gene lookup returns CDR1 MDHEN and CDR2 SYDVKM. The CDR3 reads CASSLRLENTEAFF. CDR3 sequence (DNA): TGTGCCAGCAGTTTGCGTCTTGAGAACACTGAAGCTTTCTTT. The full variable domain, with the rest looked up from reference TRBV28 and TRBJ1-1, is DVKVTQSSRYLVKRTGEKVFLECVQDMDHENMFWYRQDPGLGLRLIYFSYDVKMKEKGDIPEGYSVSREKKERFSLILESASTNQTSMYLCASSLRLENTEAFFGQGTRLTVV.

This chain uses TRBV5-4 with TRBJ1-2; the D gene is possibly TRBD1 (5 bases). V dropped 0 bases and J dropped 3 bases, with 9 bases sitting between them. The germline CDR1 and CDR2 sequences are SGHNT and YYREEE (reference sequence). The CDR3 runs 14 residues. The CDR3 spells CASSLEGTYYGYTF. CDR3 sequence (DNA): TGTGCCAGCAGCTTGGAAGGGACCTACTATGGCTACACCTTC.

The V and J genes are TRBV11-2 and TRBJ2-5, with 7 bases lining up with TRBD1. Per germline, CDR1 SGHAT and CDR2 FQNNGV. The V and J ends lost 4 bases and 4 bases, in that order; junction bases with no gene match: 9. This CDR3 contains 15 residues. The CDR3 nucleotides read TGTGCCAGCAGCTCCAACAGGGGCCGAGGAGAGACCCAGTACTTC. This translates into CASSSNRGRGETQYF.